This TCR beta chain originates from a study of cytomegalovirus exposure and HLA in healthy donors. Study-level background: A prior analysis found about 110 million unique TCR beta sequences from some 190 million T cells. General study findings and limits: Analysis performed later showed TCR beta chains linked to HLA being more clonally expanded than equally common others. The authors later found TCR association rates varying by HLA locus, with DRB1 most and HLA-C fewest.

Both 60 Vbeta primers and 13 Jbeta primers went into the PCR. Method: immunoSEQ multiplex PCR; TCRdb's copy keeps in-frame clones and lacks some. The sample holds 150,000 to 200,000 clones, 68% seen once. At collection, donors were nominally healthy, but unrecorded immune exposures were probable. This clone was found a few times. The antigen is unknown. Germline assignment: CDR1 GTSNPN and CDR2 SVGIG (reference sequence). The CDR3 spans 13 residues. V gave up 2 bases and J gave up 2 bases, with 7 bases separating them. This chain links TRBV30 with TRBJ1-5; TRBD1 is a possible D gene (6 bases). This clonotype was obtained from a man between 25 and 39 years old in good health and CMV-seropositive. The sample was PBMCs. CDR3 nucleotides: TGTGCCTGGAGTAAGGGGGGCAATCAGCCCCAGCATTTT. It yields the protein CAWSKGGNQPQHF.